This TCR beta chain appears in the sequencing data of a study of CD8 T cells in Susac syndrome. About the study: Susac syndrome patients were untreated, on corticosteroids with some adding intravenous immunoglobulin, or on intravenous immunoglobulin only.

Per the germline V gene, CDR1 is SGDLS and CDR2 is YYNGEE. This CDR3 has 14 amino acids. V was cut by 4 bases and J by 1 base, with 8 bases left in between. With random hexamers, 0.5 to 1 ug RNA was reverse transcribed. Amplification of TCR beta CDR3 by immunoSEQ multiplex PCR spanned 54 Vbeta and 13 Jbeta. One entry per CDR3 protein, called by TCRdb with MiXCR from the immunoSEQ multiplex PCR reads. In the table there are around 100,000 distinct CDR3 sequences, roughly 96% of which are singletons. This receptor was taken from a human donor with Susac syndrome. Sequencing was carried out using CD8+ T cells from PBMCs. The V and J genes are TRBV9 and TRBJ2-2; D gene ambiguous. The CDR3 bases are TGTGCCAGCAGCTTCGCTGGGAACACCGGGGAGCTGTTTTTT. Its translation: CASSFAGNTGELFF.